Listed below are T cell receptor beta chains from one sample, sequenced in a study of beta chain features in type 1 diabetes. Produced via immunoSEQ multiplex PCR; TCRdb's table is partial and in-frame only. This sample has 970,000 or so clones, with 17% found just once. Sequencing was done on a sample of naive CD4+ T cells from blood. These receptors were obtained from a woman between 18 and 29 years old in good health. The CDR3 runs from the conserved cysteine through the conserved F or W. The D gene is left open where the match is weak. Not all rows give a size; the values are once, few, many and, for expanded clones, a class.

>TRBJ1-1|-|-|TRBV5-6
CASSLAGPTEAFF
TGTGCCAGCAGCTTGGCCGGACCCACTGAAGCTTTCTTT
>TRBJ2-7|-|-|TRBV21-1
CASSRRRVGSDEQYF
TGTGCCAGCAGCCGGCGGAGGGTGGGTAGTGACGAGCAGTACTTC
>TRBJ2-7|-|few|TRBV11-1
CASSGRDGTYEQYF
TGTGCCAGCAGCGGAAGGGACGGTACCTACGAGCAGTACTTC
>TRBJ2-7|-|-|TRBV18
CASSPNYEQYF
TGTGCCAGCTCACCAAACTACGAGCAGTACTTC
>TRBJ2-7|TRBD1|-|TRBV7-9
CATGYRGLSYEQYF
TGTGCCACGGGATACAGGGGCCTCTCCTACGAGCAGTACTTC
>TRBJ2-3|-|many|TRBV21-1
CASTGQRTDTQYF
TGTGCCAGCACGGGACAGCGCACAGATACGCAGTATTTT
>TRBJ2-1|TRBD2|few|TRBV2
CASSGDRLAGGKSSYNEQFF
TGTGCCAGCAGTGGGGATAGACTAGCGGGAGGGAAAAGCTCCTACAATGAGCAGTTCTTC
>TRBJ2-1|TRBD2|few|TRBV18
CASSPWSGSFFNEQFF
TGTGCCAGCTCACCCTGGAGCGGGAGTTTCTTCAATGAGCAGTTCTTC
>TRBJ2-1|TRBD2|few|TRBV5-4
CASSLGLAATYNEQFF
TGTGCCAGCAGCTTGGGACTAGCGGCCACCTACAATGAGCAGTTCTTC
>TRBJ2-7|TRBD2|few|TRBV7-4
CASSLWGTSGRAYEQYF
TGTGCCAGCAGCTTATGGGGGACTAGCGGGAGAGCATACGAGCAGTACTTC
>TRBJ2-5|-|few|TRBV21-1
CASSSPGSRAQETQYF
TGTGCCAGCAGCTCCCCCGGTAGCAGGGCTCAAGAGACCCAGTACTTC
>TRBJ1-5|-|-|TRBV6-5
CASQRYSNQPQHF
TGTGCCAGCCAGAGATATAGCAATCAGCCCCAGCATTTT
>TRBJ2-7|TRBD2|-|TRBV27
CASRASPGLGDEQYF
TGTGCCAGCAGGGCTAGTCCGGGACTAGGGGACGAGCAGTACTTC
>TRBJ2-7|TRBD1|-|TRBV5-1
CASRTGSLREQYF
TGCGCCAGCCGGACAGGGTCTCTACGCGAGCAGTACTTC
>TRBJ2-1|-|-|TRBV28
CASSYPPGTANEQFF
TGTGCCAGCAGTTACCCCCCCGGGACGGCCAATGAGCAGTTCTTC
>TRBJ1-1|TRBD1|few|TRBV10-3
CALRQGVNTEAFF
TGTGCCCTCAGACAGGGTGTGAACACTGAAGCTTTCTTT
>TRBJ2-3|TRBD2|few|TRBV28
CASSHSGTSGGNTQYF
TGTGCCAGCAGCCATTCCGGGACTAGCGGGGGCAATACGCAGTATTTT
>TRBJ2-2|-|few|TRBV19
CASSPRTVRSAGELFF
TGTGCCAGTAGTCCTCGGACAGTCCGCAGCGCGGGGGAGCTGTTTTTT
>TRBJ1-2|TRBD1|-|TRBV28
CASSFVGQRYIGDGYTF
TGTGCCAGCAGTTTCGTGGGACAGCGTTATATCGGTGATGGCTACACCTTC
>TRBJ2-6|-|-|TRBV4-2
CASSQDWLQTGANVLTF
TGTGCCAGCAGCCAAGATTGGCTGCAGACTGGGGCCAACGTCCTGACTTTC
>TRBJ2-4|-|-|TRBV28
CASSFSGSFEYF
TGTGCCAGCAGTTTTTCCGGCTCCTTCGAGTACTTC
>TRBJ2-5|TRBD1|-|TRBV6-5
CASSYSSRTGQETQYF
TGTGCCAGCAGTTACTCTTCGCGGACAGGCCAAGAGACCCAGTACTTC
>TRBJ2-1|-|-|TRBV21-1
CASSTRDHEQFF
TGTGCCAGCAGCACCCGGGACCACGAGCAGTTCTTC
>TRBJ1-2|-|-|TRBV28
CASSLVPAAGYTF
TGTGCCAGCAGTTTGGTCCCGGCGGCTGGCTACACCTTC
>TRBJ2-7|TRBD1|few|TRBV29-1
CSVGTVSYEQYF
TGCAGCGTAGGGACAGTCTCCTACGAGCAGTACTTC
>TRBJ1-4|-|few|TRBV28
CASSQGSEKLFF
TGTGCCAGCAGTCAGGGCAGTGAAAAACTGTTTTTT
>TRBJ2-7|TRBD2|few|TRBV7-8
CASSLEGTSGFPYEQYF
TGTGCCAGCAGCTTAGAAGGGACTAGCGGGTTCCCCTACGAGCAGTACTTC
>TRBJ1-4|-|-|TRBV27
CASSSGQGSIMEKLFF
TGTGCCAGCAGTTCGGGGCAGGGGAGTATTATGGAAAAACTGTTTTTT
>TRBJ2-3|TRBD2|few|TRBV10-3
CAIMTGGPGDTQYF
TGTGCCATCATGACGGGAGGGCCAGGGGATACGCAGTATTTT
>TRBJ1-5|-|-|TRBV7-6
CASSPTPVSNQPQHF
TGTGCCAGCAGCCCTACACCAGTCAGCAATCAGCCCCAGCATTTT
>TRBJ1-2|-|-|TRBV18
CASSTGTGYGYTF
TGTGCCAGCTCTACAGGAACAGGCTATGGCTACACCTTC
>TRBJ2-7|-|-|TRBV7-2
CASSLALGTYEQYF
TGTGCCAGCAGCTTAGCCCTCGGGACCTACGAGCAGTACTTC
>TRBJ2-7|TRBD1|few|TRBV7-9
CASSTGVYEQYF
TGTGCCAGCAGCACAGGGGTCTACGAGCAGTACTTC
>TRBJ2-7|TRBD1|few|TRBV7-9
CASSSETGGPYEQYF
TGTGCCAGCTCGAGTGAGACAGGGGGCCCATACGAGCAGTACTTC
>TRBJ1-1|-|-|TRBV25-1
CASSEQAKAFF
TGTGCCAGCAGTGAGCAGGCAAAAGCTTTCTTT
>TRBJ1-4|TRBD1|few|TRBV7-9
CASSERQGDEKLFF
TGTGCCAGCAGCGAACGACAGGGCGATGAAAAACTGTTTTTT
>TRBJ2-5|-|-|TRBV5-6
CASSLPGYYQETQYF
TGTGCCAGCAGCTTACCAGGATACTACCAAGAGACCCAGTACTTC
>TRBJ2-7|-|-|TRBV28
CASRGGRMTSYEQYF
TGTGCCAGCAGGGGCGGCCGGATGACCTCCTACGAGCAGTACTTC
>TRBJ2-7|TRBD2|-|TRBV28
CASTPGGATAYEQYF
TGTGCCAGCACCCCGGGGGGGGCAACAGCCTACGAGCAGTACTTC
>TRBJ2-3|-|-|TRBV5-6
CASSLAGHRRATDTQYF
TGTGCCAGCAGCTTGGCCGGACACCGAAGAGCCACAGATACGCAGTATTTT
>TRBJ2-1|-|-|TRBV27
CASSLSGWIGYEQFF
TGTGCCAGCAGTTTATCAGGGTGGATAGGGTATGAGCAGTTCTTC
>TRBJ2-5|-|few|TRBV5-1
CASSLGTLQETQYF
TGCGCCAGCAGCTTGGGGACCCTGCAAGAGACCCAGTACTTC
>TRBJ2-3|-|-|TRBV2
CASSEADPKPKLNTDTQYF
TGTGCCAGCAGTGAAGCGGACCCCAAACCCAAGCTTAACACAGATACGCAGTATTTT
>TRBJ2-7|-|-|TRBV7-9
CASSPRRDTSSWYF
TGTGCCAGCAGCCCTCGTCGGGACACCTCTAGTTGGTACTTC
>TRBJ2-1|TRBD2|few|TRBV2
CASSEKREGYNEQFF
TGTGCCAGCAGTGAAAAGCGGGAGGGCTACAATGAGCAGTTCTTC
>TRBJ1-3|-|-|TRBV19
CASSQRGGSGNTIYF
TGTGCCAGTTCTCAACGAGGGGGCTCTGGAAACACCATATATTTT
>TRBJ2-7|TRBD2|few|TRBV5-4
CASSLDAGGAYEQYF
TGTGCCAGCAGCTTGGATGCGGGAGGAGCCTACGAGCAGTACTTC
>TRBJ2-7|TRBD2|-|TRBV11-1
CASSTRATGTSGEQYF
TGTGCCAGCAGCACTAGGGCGACCGGGACTAGCGGTGAGCAGTACTTC
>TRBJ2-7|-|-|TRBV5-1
CASSLEQAYEQYF
TGCGCCAGCAGCTTGGAACAGGCCTACGAGCAGTACTTC
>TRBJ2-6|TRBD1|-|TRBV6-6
CASDRADSGANVLTF
TGTGCCAGCGACAGGGCCGACTCTGGGGCCAACGTCCTGACTTTC
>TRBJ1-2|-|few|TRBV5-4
CASSFLRGSGGYTF
TGTGCCAGCAGCTTCCTAAGGGGATCAGGGGGCTACACCTTC
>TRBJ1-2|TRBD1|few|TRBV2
CASTPRQGDYGYTF
TGTGCCAGCACCCCCCGACAGGGAGACTATGGCTACACCTTC
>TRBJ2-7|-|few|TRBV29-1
CTRAYEQYF
TGCACAAGGGCCTACGAGCAGTACTTC
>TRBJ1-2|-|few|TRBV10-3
CAASRDTGYGYTF
TGTGCCGCCTCCCGGGACACCGGCTATGGCTACACCTTC
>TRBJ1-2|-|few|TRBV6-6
CASSYDQINGYTF
TGTGCCAGCAGTTACGATCAAATCAATGGCTACACCTTC
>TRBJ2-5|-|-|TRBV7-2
CASSARIYRETQYF
TGTGCCAGCAGCGCCCGTATCTATCGGGAGACCCAGTACTTC
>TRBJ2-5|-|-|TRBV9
CASSVSVGETQYF
TGTGCCAGCAGCGTAAGCGTGGGGGAGACCCAGTACTTC
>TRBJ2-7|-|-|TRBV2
CASRYMADYEQYF
TGTGCCAGCAGATACATGGCAGACTACGAGCAGTACTTC
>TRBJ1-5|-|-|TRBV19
CASSHQGTNQPQHF
TGTGCCAGTAGCCATCAGGGCACTAATCAGCCCCAGCATTTT
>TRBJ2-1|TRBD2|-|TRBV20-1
CSGAWGGEQFF
TGCAGTGGGGCCTGGGGGGGTGAGCAGTTCTTC